This TCR beta chain was profiled in a study of T cell repertoires in cytomegalovirus infection. Study results and limitations: Ex vivo responses were dominated by HLA-C-restricted CMV-specific TCR beta clonotypes. There were carriers of CMV plus the relevant HLA, and cumulative public TCR beta family frequency identified them.

CDR1 and CDR2 from the germline V gene are LNHDA and SQIVND (reference sequence). The CDR3 loop spans 14 amino acids. The J segment lost 4 bases and the V segment lost 6 bases, leaving 4 bases of the junction unmatched. For this clonotype: The antigen is unknown.

One entry per CDR3 protein results from TCRdb running MiXCR on the reads. The table includes some 560,000 distinct CDR3 sequences, roughly 42% detected once. The chain joins TRBV19 to TRBJ2-2; TRBD1 aligns across 8 bases. The source was cultured PBMCs, collected from culture after CMV antigen stimulation. The TCR sequence derives from a human donor in good health (CMV status not recorded). Some clones in this sample may be carry-over from other donors' samples. CDR3 DNA sequence: TGTGCCAGTAGAAAGACAGGGGCCACCGGGGAGCTGTTTTTT. Protein: CASRKTGATGELFF. The whole variable domain, filled in from reference TRBV19 and TRBJ2-2, reads DGGITQSPKYLFRKEGQNVTLSCEQNLNHDAMYWYRQDPGQGLRLIYYSQIVNDFQKGDIAEGYSVSREKKESFPLTVTSAQKNPTAFYLCASRKTGATGELFFGEGSRLTVL.